These 30 T cell receptor beta chains were all obtained from the same sample, sequenced in a study of blood T cells in healthy people across ages. Alongside a J-beta primer mix, a sample-barcoded 5' primer served in a second PCR lasting roughly 7 to 11 cycles. TCRdb re-called the 5' RACE reads with MiXCR, one entry per CDR3 protein. The sample lists roughly 720,000 distinct CDR3 sequences; about 55% were seen once. The sequenced sample was blood. The receptors were gathered from a man older than 75 in good health.

This chain links TRBV5-4 with TRBJ1-1; D gene unclear. Germline lookup yields CDR1 SGHNT and CDR2 YYREEE (reference sequence). The V and J ends lost 2 bases and 1 base respectively, with 9 bases between them. This CDR3 comprises 14 residues. The chain's CDR3 is CASSFGQENTEAFF. DNA for the CDR3: TGTGCCAGCAGCTTTGGTCAGGAGAACACTGAAGCTTTCTTT.

In nucleotides, the CDR3 is TGTGCCAGCAGCCAAGGAGGGGGGCGTCAAGAGACCCAGTACTTC. Its protein is CASSQGGGRQETQYF. The rearrangement uses TRBV3-1 and TRBJ2-5; the D call may be TRBD1 or TRBD2 (6 bases each). Trimming stripped 1 base from V and 2 bases from J, with 11 bases between. This CDR3 has 15 residues. Per germline, CDR1 LGHDT and CDR2 YNNKEL (reference sequence).

V gene TRBV18 combines with J gene TRBJ2-1; D is perhaps TRBD2 (5 bases). The CDR3 sequence is 14 residues long. Germline assignment: CDR1 KGHSH and CDR2 LQKENI. The germline V and J ends were trimmed by 2 bases and 8 bases, with 13 bases remaining between them. The CDR3 region is CASSPWGASDEQFF. The CDR3 region has the DNA TGTGCCAGCTCACCATGGGGAGCTAGTGATGAGCAGTTCTTC.

This clonotype was picked up a small number of times. The rearrangement joins TRBV20-1 to TRBJ2-1; D might be TRBD1 (6 bases). Per germline, CDR1 DFQATT and CDR2 SNEGSKA (reference sequence). The CDR3 sequence is 11 residues long. V lost 6 bases, J lost 6 bases, and 9 bases lay in between. DNA for the CDR3: TGCAGTGCGGACAGAGCCAATGAGCAGTTCTTC. This encodes CSADRANEQFF.

This clonotype was seen a few times. The genes are TRBV7-2 and TRBJ1-2; D is perhaps TRBD1 (6 bases). V was clipped by 2 bases and J by 4 bases, with 11 bases between them. Germline CDR1 is SGHTA and CDR2 is FQGNSA. The CDR3 runs to 14 residues. The CDR3 protein is CASSLTTGGYGYTF. The CDR3 DNA is TGTGCCAGCAGCTTAACGACAGGCGGCTATGGCTACACCTTC.

This clonotype was picked up many times. J is TRBJ2-5 and V is TRBV9; D not certain. In germline, CDR1 is SGDLS, CDR2 YYNGEE. Trimming shortened V by 0 bases and J by 5 bases, and 11 bases separated the two germline ends. The CDR3 runs 14 residues. Here the CDR3 DNA reads TGTGCCAGCAGCGTAGGTCCCCAAGGGGAGACCCAGTACTTC. Protein product: CASSVGPQGETQYF.

This rearrangement joins TRBV7-8 to TRBJ2-1; the match to TRBD2 covers 13 bases. The germline V gene encodes CDR1 SGHVS and CDR2 FQNEAQ. This CDR3 is 19 amino acids long. J gave up 0 bases and V 5 bases, and 10 bases lay outside the gene matches. The CDR3 DNA is TGTGCCAGCAGCCGTTGGACTAGCGGGAGCCGGGGCTCCTACAATGAGCAGTTCTTC. This translates into CASSRWTSGSRGSYNEQFF.

The CDR3 sequence is CASSVGQGLLYNEQFF. CDR3 nucleotide sequence: TGTGCCAGCAGTGTCGGACAGGGCCTACTATACAATGAGCAGTTCTTC. This chain joins TRBV2 and TRBJ2-1; TRBD1 matches at 8 bases. Germline V gene data show CDR1 as SNHLY and CDR2 as FYNNEI. This CDR3 spans 16 amino acids. V dropped 4 bases and J dropped 4; count of bases not matched to a gene: 9.

This clonotype appeared a single time. The chain employs TRBV7-3 and TRBJ2-1; 7 nucleotides align to TRBD2. This CDR3 is 15 amino acids long. V dropped 2 bases and J dropped 4; count of bases not matched to a gene: 5. Germline V CDR1 and CDR2: SGHTA, FQGTGA. The CDR3 region is CASSLGGSVYNEQFF. The CDR3 DNA is TGTGCCAGCAGCTTAGGCGGGAGTGTTTACAATGAGCAGTTCTTC.

This chain uses TRBV29-1 with TRBJ2-1, with 8 bases lining up with TRBD2. This CDR3 comprises 14 residues. The germline V gene encodes CDR1 SQVTM and CDR2 ANQGSEA. V was clipped by 3 bases and J by 0 bases; unmatched bases: 1. CDR3 residues: CSVDGRGSYNEQFF. DNA of the CDR3: TGCAGCGTTGACGGGAGGGGCTCCTACAATGAGCAGTTCTTC.

The chain couples TRBV18 to TRBJ2-7; D is perhaps TRBD1 (6 bases). Trimming left V 3 bases short and J 2 bases short, with 17 bases between. The CDR3 has 16 residues. Germline-derived CDR1 and CDR2 are KGHSH and LQKENI. In nucleotides, the CDR3 is TGTGCCAGCTCACCCAGTCAGGGGATAAGGACCTACGAGCAGTACTTC. Amino acids: CASSPSQGIRTYEQYF.

This clonotype has more than one count but fewer than ten. This chain links TRBV9 with TRBJ2-7; possibly TRBD2 for D (5 bases). V dropped 4 bases and J dropped 6 bases, with 14 bases sitting between them. The CDR3 totals 13 residues. Germline CDR1 and CDR2: SGDLS and YYNGEE. CDR3 residues: CASSSTPGSEQYF. CDR3 nucleotides: TGTGCCAGCAGCTCCACCCCGGGGTCCGAGCAGTACTTC.

This clonotype occurred many times. The rearrangement uses TRBV29-1 and TRBJ2-4; TRBD1 matches 8 bases. The CDR3 is 14 residues long. Germline CDR1 reads SQVTM; CDR2 reads ANQGSEA. CDR3 region: CSAGTGKAKNIQYF. The CDR3 region has the DNA TGCAGTGCAGGGACAGGAAAGGCCAAAAACATTCAGTACTTC.

This sequence joins TRBV12-3 or TRBV12-4 and TRBJ1-5; no reliable D call. V lost 7 bases to trimming and J lost 0 bases, with 7 bases between them. The CDR3 consists of 13 residues. The CDR3 region has the DNA TGTGCCAGCACTACCCTTAGCAATCAGCCCCAGCATTTT. This translates into CASTTLSNQPQHF.

This clonotype appeared a few times. V usage is TRBV18 and J usage is TRBJ2-1; D gene unclear. V was clipped by 5 bases and J by 4 bases, with 9 bases between them. The CDR3 loop spans 13 amino acids. Germline CDR1 reads KGHSH; CDR2 reads LQKENI. The DNA for the CDR3 is TGTGCCAGCTCATTCGACCTATACAATGAGCAGTTCTTC. Translated, it gives CASSFDLYNEQFF. The full variable domain, rest sourced from reference TRBV18 and TRBJ2-1, is NAGVMQNPRHLVRRRGQEARLRCSPMKGHSHVYWYRQLPEEGLKFMVYLQKENIIDESGMPKERFSAEFPKEGPSILRIQQVVRGDSAAYFCASSFDLYNEQFFGPGTRLTVL.

The rearrangement uses TRBV28 and TRBJ2-7; 8 nucleotides match TRBD2. The CDR3 spans 13 residues. The V gene's germline CDR1 is MDHEN and CDR2 SYDVKM. V trimming: 7 bases; J trimming: 1 base; junction bases outside the gene matches: 3. The DNA of the CDR3 is TGTGCCAGCATTCCGGGAGGGTCCTACGAGCAGTACTTC. Translating gives CASIPGGSYEQYF.

This chain uses TRBV27 with TRBJ1-1; no definite D call. CDR3 length equals 14 residues. Looked up from germline, CDR1 is MNHEY and CDR2 is SMNVEV (reference sequence). V lost 5 bases and J 1 base, leaving 11 bases between the germline ends. CDR3 in DNA: TGTGCCAGCAGTCAACTGGGCCAGAACACTGAAGCTTTCTTT. Protein sequence: CASSQLGQNTEAFF.

This clonotype was recorded a few times. V gene TRBV27 combines with J gene TRBJ2-1; D ambiguous. This CDR3 region has 16 residues. Germline V lookup: CDR1 MNHEY, CDR2 SMNVEV (reference sequence). V lost 8 bases and J lost 3, with 20 bases in between. Here the CDR3 reads CASGRPSPQGYNEQFF. CDR3 DNA: TGTGCCAGCGGGCGACCCAGCCCCCAAGGCTACAATGAGCAGTTCTTC.

The chain employs TRBV3-1 and TRBJ1-4; maybe TRBD1 (5 bases). The germline V gene has CDR1 LGHDT and CDR2 YNNKEL (reference sequence). Trimming removed 3 bases from V and 6 bases from J, with 14 bases in between. The CDR3 extends over 15 amino acids. DNA for the CDR3: TGTGCCAGCAGCCAGGCAAGGACAAGCTATGAAAAACTGTTTTTT. Its translation is CASSQARTSYEKLFF.

The V call is TRBV20-1, the J call TRBJ2-7; 9 bases line up with TRBD1. Germline V CDR1 and CDR2: DFQATT, SNEGSKA (reference sequence). This CDR3 comprises 13 residues. V trimming: 1 base; J trimming: 3 bases; junction bases outside the gene matches: 1. CDR3 DNA sequence: TGCAGTGCTAGAGGGGACAGGGACTACGAGCAGTACTTC. It is translated as CSARGDRDYEQYF.

CDR3 loop: CASSLAGGASGANVLTF. CDR3 in DNA: TGTGCCAGCAGCTTAGCAGGGGGGGCCTCTGGGGCCAACGTCCTGACTTTC. The chain combines TRBV7-9 with TRBJ2-6, with a tentative D call TRBD2 (7 bases). CDR1 is SEHNR, CDR2 FQNEAQ, per germline (reference sequence). V dropped 0 bases and J dropped 0 bases, with 9 bases sitting between them. The CDR3 contains 17 residues. Supplemented by reference TRBV7-9 and TRBJ2-6, the full variable domain reads DTGVSQNPRHKITKRGQNVTFRCDPISEHNRLYWYRQTLGQGPEFLTYFQNEAQLEKSRLLSDRFSAERPKGSFSTLEIQRTEQGDSAMYLCASSLAGGASGANVLTFGAGSRLTVL.

The chain is built from TRBV6-5 and TRBJ2-1; 10 bases line up with TRBD1. Germline loops: CDR1 MNHEY, CDR2 SVGAGI. V shed 7 bases, J shed 2 bases, and the junction held 5 bases outside the gene matches. The CDR3 consists of 15 residues. The DNA of the CDR3 is TGTGCCAGCAATAGGGGACAGGGGACCTACAATGAGCAGTTCTTC. It encodes CASNRGQGTYNEQFF.

The rearrangement joins TRBV27 to TRBJ1-2; 7 bases align to TRBD1. Germline CDR1 and CDR2: MNHEY and SMNVEV (reference sequence). Trimming cost V 5 bases and J 4 bases; bases outside gene matches: 10. The CDR3 length is 15 residues. In nucleotides, the CDR3 is TGTGCCAGCAGTCCGGGACAGCCCAAGGGCTATGGCTACACCTTC. This codes for CASSPGQPKGYGYTF.

The rearrangement joins TRBV10-3 to TRBJ2-1; 7 bases map to TRBD1. The DNA end favors TRBJ2-7, so the J call may be wrong. CDR3 size: 15 residues. Looked up from germline, CDR1 is ENHRY and CDR2 is SYGVKD. CDR3 sequence: CAISTDRDPYNEQYF. The CDR3 bases are TGTGCCATCAGTACAGACAGGGACCCCTACAATGAGCAGTACTTC.

This rearrangement joins TRBV7-9 to TRBJ2-3; D gene ambiguous. V lost 2 bases, J lost 5 bases, and 11 bases lay in between. Looked up from germline, CDR1 is SEHNR and CDR2 is FQNEAQ (reference sequence). This CDR3 has 14 residues. The CDR3 here is CASSLTLGQDTQYF. The CDR3 DNA reads TGTGCCAGCAGCTTAACCCTCGGTCAAGATACGCAGTATTTT.

In this sample, this clonotype turned up once. The chain links TRBV5-1 to TRBJ2-7; no clear D gene. Per germline, CDR1 SGHRS and CDR2 YFSETQ. The germline V and J ends were trimmed by 2 bases and 0 bases, with 12 bases remaining between them. This CDR3 has 15 amino acids. The CDR3 DNA reads as TGCGCCAGCAGCTTTAAAGAGTCGAGCTCCTACGAGCAGTACTTC. The encoded protein is CASSFKESSSYEQYF. The full variable domain, with the rest looked up from reference TRBV5-1 and TRBJ2-7, is KAGVTQTPRYLIKTRGQQVTLSCSPISGHRSVSWYQQTPGQGLQFLFEYFSETQRNKGNFPGRFSGRQFSNSRSEMNVSTLELGDSALYLCASSFKESSSYEQYFGPGTRLTVT.

The chain links TRBV28 to TRBJ1-4; possibly TRBD1 for D (6 bases). V was shortened by 5 bases and J by 2 bases, with 18 bases between the two germline ends. The CDR3 is made up of 17 amino acids. The V gene's germline CDR1 is MDHEN and CDR2 SYDVKM. CDR3 bases: TGTGCCAGCAGTCCCCGCTTTGGGGGGCGGACTAATGAAAAACTGTTTTTT. It is translated as CASSPRFGGRTNEKLFF.

This sequence joins TRBV13 and TRBJ1-4; TRBD1 is a possible D gene (5 bases). Germline loops: CDR1 PRHDT, CDR2 FYEKMQ (reference sequence). The CDR3 runs 14 residues. Trimming took off 4 bases at V and 6 bases at J, with 12 bases between the two ends. In DNA, the CDR3 is TGTGCCAGCAGCTCCAGGCGGGGGGATGAAAAACTGTTTTTT. It specifies CASSSRRGDEKLFF.

This sequence joins TRBV9 and TRBJ1-5, with 8 bases lining up with TRBD1. The CDR3 contains 15 residues. Germline CDR1 SGDLS, CDR2 YYNGEE. With 4 bases clipped from V and 6 bases from J, the junction kept 9 bases outside the gene matches. The CDR3, as DNA: TGTGCCAGCAGCCCCGGACAGGGAGGTACTCAGCCCCAGCATTTT. This gives the protein CASSPGQGGTQPQHF.

The gene calls are TRBV28 and TRBJ1-5; D gene unclear. Trimming removed 8 bases from V and 1 base from J, with 9 bases in between. In germline, CDR1 is MDHEN, CDR2 SYDVKM. This CDR3 contains 13 residues. CDR3 sequence reads: CASGLLSNQPQHF. CDR3 nucleotide sequence: TGTGCCAGCGGACTATTAAGCAATCAGCCCCAGCATTTT.